Below, 4 T cell receptor beta chains from the same sample are listed, as sequenced in a study of vaccination and CD4 T cells after COVID-19. Their antigens remain unidentified. Once obtained from cultured CD4+ T cells, the DNA was sequenced using the Oncomine TCR Beta short-read assay. TCRdb recomputed calls from the PCR reads with MiXCR, one row per CDR3 protein. The sample holds under 3,500 distinct CDR3 sequences; about 24% are singletons and the top ten take 40% to 60%. Treatment meaning: roughly ten-day PBMC culture with coronavirus spike peptide pools or control peptides (ViraFEST assay). The input for sequencing was CD4+ T cells from blood, cultured in vitro, taken after SARS-CoV-2 vaccination. Receptor source: a human donor who had recovered from COVID-19.

By share, this clonotype ranks as medium-sized. The J gene is TRBJ1-6, the V gene TRBV27; 9 nucleotides match TRBD1. Germline values: CDR1 MNHEY, CDR2 SMNVEV (reference sequence). This CDR3 has 14 residues. J lost 9 bases, V lost 4 bases, and 4 bases had no gene match. The DNA for the CDR3 is TGTGCCAGCAGTTGGACAGGGGAGGGTTCACCCCTCCACTTT. Translation gives CASSWTGEGSPLHF.

This clonotype was seen many times. This chain links TRBV6-1 with TRBJ1-2; no reliable D call. Deletions cut 6 bases from V and 4 bases from J, with 9 bases between. Germline CDR1 and CDR2: MNHNS and SASEGT. The length of the CDR3 is 12 residues. CDR3 sequence (DNA): TGTGCCAGCAGGGTATCCCGCTATGGCTACACCTTC. Translated, it gives CASRVSRYGYTF.

By its share, this clonotype is medium-sized (0.01 to 0.1%). This sequence joins TRBV6-4 and TRBJ1-2, with D unclear. The germline V gene has CDR1 MRHNA and CDR2 SNTAGT. This CDR3 comprises 13 residues. V lost 5 bases and J 3 bases, leaving 10 bases between the germline ends. CDR3 nucleotides: TGTGCCAGCAGTCAGGACGGATACTATGGCTACACCTTC. Protein product: CASSQDGYYGYTF.

On this clonotype itself: A much more abundant neighbour one base away suggests this may be a read error. This sequence joins TRBV7-2 and TRBJ2-7, with 8 bases aligning to TRBD1. Trimming removed 2 bases from V and 2 bases from J; junction bases left unmatched: 8. The CDR3 contains 16 residues. Germline assignment: CDR1 SGHTA and CDR2 FQGNSA. CDR3 sequence (DNA): TGTGCCAGCAGCTTATACGGGACAGGTGCAACCTACGAGCAGTACTTC. As protein: CASSLYGTGATYEQYF.